Listed here are 26 T cell receptor beta chains from one sample, sequenced in a study of identical twins. MiXCR, applied by TCRdb to the 5' RACE reads, yields one record per CDR3 protein. The sample lists 420,000 or so distinct CDR3 sequences, 18% occurring once. Sequencing input: naive T cells sorted from blood. The receptors were gathered from a middle-aged man in good health.

The chain joins TRBV12-3 or TRBV12-4 to TRBJ2-1; a possible D gene is TRBD1 (6 bases). Trimming shortened V by 6 bases and J by 1 base, and 13 bases separated the two germline ends. The CDR3 has 15 residues. The CDR3 sequence is CASSLYTGSYNEQFF. CDR3 sequence (DNA): TGTGCCAGCAGCCTTTATACAGGGTCCTACAATGAGCAGTTCTTC.

The rearrangement links TRBV7-8 to TRBJ2-1; 8 nucleotides match TRBD2. The CDR3 consists of 14 residues. V trimming: 5 bases; J trimming: 8 bases; junction bases outside the gene matches: 8. The germline gives CDR1 SGHVS, CDR2 FQNEAQ. The CDR3 here is CASSPRGGRDEQFF. The CDR3 DNA follows: TGTGCCAGCAGCCCCCGCGGGGGGAGGGATGAGCAGTTCTTC.

There are many counts of this clonotype. The rearrangement uses TRBV6-1 and TRBJ2-3; D uncertain. The CDR3 extends over 13 amino acids. CDR1 is MNHNS, CDR2 SASEGT, per germline. V was cut by 6 bases and J by 0 bases, with 7 bases left in between. The CDR3 bases are TGTGCCAGCAGGGGGATAAGCACAGATACGCAGTATTTT. The encoded protein is CASRGISTDTQYF.

In this sample, this clonotype turned up a few times. One base away lies a much larger clone, so this may be a sequencing read error. The V gene is TRBV6-2 or TRBV6-3, the J gene TRBJ1-2, with 7 bases lining up with TRBD1. This CDR3 has 12 amino acids. V trimming: 5 bases; J trimming: 4 bases; junction bases outside the gene matches: 1. Germline V gene data show CDR1 as MNHEY and CDR2 as SVGEGT. In nucleotides, the CDR3 is TGTGCCAGCAGTGGGACAGTCTATGGCTACACCTTC. This codes for CASSGTVYGYTF.

Many counts were recorded for this clonotype. V is TRBV4-2 and J is TRBJ2-1, with D tentatively TRBD1 or TRBD2 (5 bases each). The CDR3 loop spans 16 amino acids. Trimming removed 0 bases from V and 4 bases from J, with 13 bases in between. The V gene's germline CDR1 is LGHNA and CDR2 YNFKEQ. The CDR3 DNA follows: TGTGCCAGCAGCCAAGATCGGGACGGTACTTACAATGAGCAGTTCTTC. Encoded protein: CASSQDRDGTYNEQFF.

This clonotype was observed a few times. The chain joins TRBV28 to TRBJ2-1; D ambiguous. This CDR3 region has 15 residues. The germline gives CDR1 MDHEN, CDR2 SYDVKM. Trimming stripped 7 bases from V and 3 bases from J, with 16 bases between. CDR3 nucleotides: TGTGCCAGCACCCCTGACCACCCCAACTACAATGAGCAGTTCTTC. This translates into CASTPDHPNYNEQFF.

V and J are TRBV5-4 and TRBJ2-3; D is possibly TRBD1 (5 bases). CDR1 is SGHNT and CDR2 is YYREEE in the germline V gene (reference sequence). V was cut by 4 bases and J by 0 bases, with 18 bases left in between. The CDR3 extends over 17 amino acids. The CDR3 region is CASSTNLATVSTDTQYF. The DNA of the CDR3 is TGTGCCAGCAGCACCAACCTCGCGACAGTTAGCACAGATACGCAGTATTTT. Based on the CDR3 plus reference TRBV5-4 and TRBJ2-3, the full variable domain is ETGVTQSPTHLIKTRGQQVTLRCSSQSGHNTVSWYQQALGQGPQFIFQYYREEENGRGNFPPRFSGLQFPNYSSELNVNALELDDSALYLCASSTNLATVSTDTQYFGPGTRLTVL.

This clonotype was counted many times. The gene calls are TRBV7-2 and TRBJ2-3; 12 positions match TRBD2. Germline CDR1 and CDR2: SGHTA and FQGNSA. The CDR3 is 15 amino acids. V gave up 1 base and J gave up 4 bases; unmatched junction bases: 0. CDR3 in DNA: TGTGCCAGCAGCTTAGGACTAGCGGGGGCAGATACGCAGTATTTT. Its protein is CASSLGLAGADTQYF.

This clonotype was seen a few times. The chain recombines TRBV5-1 with TRBJ2-1; maybe TRBD1 (6 bases). Germline V gives CDR1 SGHRS, CDR2 YFSETQ. The CDR3 contains 17 residues. With 0 bases removed from V and 0 bases from J, the gap between germline ends came to 13 bases. CDR3 in amino acids: CASSLGNRVNSYNEQFF. The CDR3 nucleotides read TGCGCCAGCAGCTTGGGGAACAGGGTGAACTCCTACAATGAGCAGTTCTTC.

This chain connects TRBV11-2 to TRBJ1-1, with TRBD1 as a possible D gene (5 bases). V shed 3 bases and J shed 4 bases, with 9 bases lying between them. The germline CDR1 and CDR2 sequences are SGHAT and FQNNGV. This CDR3 region has 13 residues. The CDR3 coding sequence is TGTGCCAGCAGCTTGAGAAGGGGCACTGAAGCTTTCTTT. Translating it yields CASSLRRGTEAFF.

The chain links TRBV7-9 to TRBJ2-1; 9 bases line up with TRBD2. The germline gives CDR1 SEHNR, CDR2 FQNEAQ (reference sequence). The CDR3 length is 15 residues. Trimming at V came to 10 bases and at J to 6 bases, leaving 13 bases not matched to a gene. CDR3 bases: TGTGCCATAACCCCCCGACTAGCGGATTTCAATGAGCAGTTCTTC. It encodes CAITPRLADFNEQFF.

The rearrangement joins TRBV5-1 to TRBJ2-1; D remains unclear. The CDR3 extends over 14 amino acids. Trimming left V 6 bases short and J 2 bases short, with 12 bases between. Germline V gene lookup returns CDR1 SGHRS and CDR2 YFSETQ. The chain's CDR3 is CASMAANTYNEQFF. CDR3 DNA: TGCGCCAGCATGGCAGCGAACACCTACAATGAGCAGTTCTTC.

The rearrangement joins TRBV29-1 to TRBJ2-3; TRBD2 might be the D (6 bases). Germline V CDR1 and CDR2: SQVTM, ANQGSEA. The CDR3 consists of 15 residues. V was shortened by 4 bases and J by 1 base, with 15 bases between the two germline ends. The CDR3 nucleotides read TGCAGCGTTGCCCCCCGGGTAGCGGGCACAGATACGCAGTATTTT. Encoded protein: CSVAPRVAGTDTQYF.

This clonotype was picked up many times. The chain employs TRBV5-1 and TRBJ2-5; D remains unclear. There are 13 residues in the CDR3. V was pared by 3 bases and J by 2 bases, with 8 bases between. The germline CDR1 and CDR2 sequences are SGHRS and YFSETQ. The CDR3 reads CASSSHAQETQYF. For the CDR3, the DNA is TGCGCCAGCAGCTCCCATGCTCAAGAGACCCAGTACTTC.

This clonotype turned up a few times. The rearrangement joins TRBV5-1 to TRBJ2-1, with 9 bases identical to TRBD2. The CDR3 has 16 amino acids. V lost 4 bases, J lost 2 bases, and 7 bases stayed unmatched. From germline, CDR1 is SGHRS and CDR2 YFSETQ. CDR3 amino acids: CASSPGLALAYNEQFF. In nucleotides, the CDR3 is TGCGCCAGCAGCCCGGGACTAGCACTAGCCTACAATGAGCAGTTCTTC.

The chain combines TRBV5-5 with TRBJ2-3; TRBD2 might be the D (6 bases). V was trimmed by 6 bases and J by 5 bases, leaving 13 bases between them. This CDR3 contains 13 residues. Germline CDR1 reads SGHKS; CDR2 reads YYEKEE (reference sequence). For the CDR3, the DNA is TGTGCCAGCACCCTTGGAGGGGAAGATACGCAGTATTTT. It is translated as CASTLGGEDTQYF.

This clonotype is a singleton in its sample. The rearrangement joins TRBV2 to TRBJ2-3; 11 bases match TRBD2. CDR1 is SNHLY and CDR2 is FYNNEI in the germline V gene. Trimming at V came to 5 bases and at J to 2 bases, leaving 15 bases not matched to a gene. This CDR3 comprises 19 residues. CDR3 loop: CASSFPGLAASLDTDTQYF. The CDR3 DNA reads TGTGCCAGCAGTTTCCCGGGACTAGCGGCGAGCCTGGACACAGATACGCAGTATTTT.

This clonotype came up many times. The chain combines TRBV7-2 with TRBJ2-1, with D tentatively TRBD2 (5 bases). This CDR3 is built from 15 residues. Germline CDR1 SGHTA, CDR2 FQGNSA. Trimming cost V 1 base and J 8 bases, with 15 bases left between them. CDR3 residues: CASSLDTGMRHEQFF. CDR3 bases: TGTGCCAGCAGCTTAGACACGGGGATGAGGCATGAGCAGTTCTTC.

This clonotype was recorded many times. The gene calls are TRBV10-3 and TRBJ2-7; TRBD2 agrees at 10 bases. The CDR3 has 16 amino acids. CDR1 is ENHRY and CDR2 is SYGVKD in the germline V gene. Unmatched junction bases numbered 10, after V lost 4 bases and J lost 4 bases. In DNA, the CDR3 is TGTGCCATCAGTGCTTCAGTAGCGGGGGGAATTTACGAGCAGTACTTC. Translation gives CAISASVAGGIYEQYF.

The rearrangement joins TRBV13 to TRBJ2-1; 11 bases line up with TRBD1. Germline CDR1 is PRHDT and CDR2 is FYEKMQ (reference sequence). Trimming took 6 bases from V and 8 from J; bases not matched to a gene: 9. The CDR3 spans 15 residues. DNA of the CDR3: TGTGCCAGCAGACACACCGGGACAGGGGGTTATGAGCAGTTCTTC. It is translated as CASRHTGTGGYEQFF.

This clonotype appeared many times. The CDR3 DNA is TGTGCCATCACCGAAGAAGTAAAGACAGGGGTCCAGTTCTTC. Protein product: CAITEEVKTGVQFF. This chain joins TRBV10-3 and TRBJ2-1; the match to TRBD1 covers 8 bases. V shed 7 bases, J shed 13 bases, and the junction held 15 bases outside the gene matches. Germline V gene sequence: CDR1 ENHRY, CDR2 SYGVKD. This CDR3 has 14 amino acids.

This clonotype was found many times. The chain has TRBV7-9 and TRBJ1-5, with D unresolved. Germline V gene sequence: CDR1 SEHNR, CDR2 FQNEAQ (reference sequence). V lost 3 bases and J lost 3, with 9 bases in between. The CDR3 length is 14 residues. CDR3 protein: CASSFGLDNQPQHF. DNA for the CDR3: TGTGCCAGCAGCTTTGGCCTAGACAATCAGCCCCAGCATTTT.

The gene calls are TRBV14 and TRBJ2-1, with unresolved D. The germline CDR1 and CDR2 sequences are SGHDN and FVKESK. CDR3 length: 16 residues. Trimming cost V 1 base and J 0 bases, with 10 bases left between them. The CDR3: CASSQGRLSSYNEQFF. CDR3 sequence (DNA): TGTGCCAGCAGCCAAGGCAGGCTCAGCTCCTACAATGAGCAGTTCTTC.

This clonotype was seen repeatedly, ten times or more. The chain employs TRBV27 and TRBJ2-1; TRBD2 aligns across 10 bases. The germline gives CDR1 MNHEY, CDR2 SMNVEV (reference sequence). Germline trimming cut 3 bases from V and 8 bases from J; bases unmatched to any gene: 10. The CDR3 is made up of 16 amino acids. The CDR3 is CASSFSGGPSIDEQFF. In DNA form, the CDR3 reads TGTGCCAGCAGTTTTAGCGGGGGGCCGAGTATCGATGAGCAGTTCTTC.

This chain joins TRBV5-1 and TRBJ1-6; D is undetermined. The ends were cut back, 0 bases at V and 9 bases at J, with 7 bases in the middle. Germline V gene lookup returns CDR1 SGHRS and CDR2 YFSETQ. The CDR3 length is 13 residues. CDR3 in amino acids: CASSLASRSPLHF. The CDR3 nucleotides read TGCGCCAGCAGCTTGGCTTCACGTTCACCCCTCCACTTT.

A word on this clonotype: Since a much larger clone is just one base distant, this may be a read error. V and J are TRBV29-1 and TRBJ2-7, with a possible D match to TRBD2 (5 bases). Trimming took off 4 bases at V and 0 bases at J, with 16 bases between the two ends. The CDR3 length is 15 residues. Germline V gene lookup returns CDR1 SQVTM and CDR2 ANQGSEA. CDR3 sequence: CSVVSGSTISYEQYF. The CDR3 DNA sequence: TGCAGCGTTGTAAGTGGGAGTACCATCTCCTACGAGCAGTACTTC.